The 27 T cell receptor beta chains listed next were all sequenced from one sample in a study of blood T cell repertoires in COVID-19. Using immunoSEQ multiplex PCR, the repertoire was profiled, and TCRdb retains in-frame clones only, with some absent. The profile shows some 42,000 clones, around 76% of them singletons. Input material: peripheral blood. The receptors derive from a man of 80 years or more with acute or convalescent COVID-19.

The chain carries TRBV5-6 and TRBJ1-2; unclear D gene. Per germline, CDR1 SGHDT and CDR2 YYEEEE. The CDR3 is made up of 14 amino acids. V was shortened by 3 bases and J by 8 bases, with 17 bases between the two germline ends. The CDR3 coding sequence is TGTGCCAGCAGCTCCGGGTCCCTACCTCTAGGCTACACCTTC. Translation gives CASSSGSLPLGYTF.

V and J are TRBV5-1 and TRBJ2-1; 13 bases agree with TRBD2. J was trimmed by 0 bases and V by 4 bases; bases with no gene match: 4. This CDR3 has 17 residues. Germline loops: CDR1 SGHRS, CDR2 YFSETQ. CDR3 DNA sequence: TGCGCCAGCAGCCCGGGACTAGCGGGACTCTCCTACAATGAGCAGTTCTTC. Its translation is CASSPGLAGLSYNEQFF.

V is TRBV5-8 and J is TRBJ1-2, with TRBD1 matching 7 bases. Germline values: CDR1 SGHTS, CDR2 YDEGEE. This CDR3 contains 12 residues. The J segment lost 4 bases and the V segment lost 7 bases, leaving 4 bases of the junction unmatched. DNA of the CDR3: TGTGCCAGCGGAGGGGGCGCCTATGGCTACACCTTC. Translating it yields CASGGGAYGYTF.

The gene calls are TRBV10-3 and TRBJ1-2; D might be TRBD1 (5 bases). V was trimmed by 6 bases and J by 0 bases, leaving 14 bases between them. The CDR3 consists of 15 residues. Germline values: CDR1 ENHRY, CDR2 SYGVKD. CDR3 DNA sequence: TGTGCCATCAGCGGGCAGACAGAGACTAACTATGGCTACACCTTC. It yields the protein CAISGQTETNYGYTF.

Ten or more counts support this clone. This chain links TRBV6-5 with TRBJ2-1; 10 bases map to TRBD2. From germline, CDR1 is MNHEY and CDR2 SVGAGI. The CDR3 extends over 15 amino acids. The V segment lost 1 base and the J segment 5 bases; nucleotides outside the gene matches: 2. CDR3 loop: CASSYFSGRNNEQFF. The CDR3 DNA is TGTGCCAGCAGTTACTTTAGCGGGAGGAACAATGAGCAGTTCTTC.

This chain uses TRBV19 with TRBJ1-5; D unclear. The CDR3 runs 15 residues. CDR1 is LNHDA, CDR2 SQIVND, per germline (reference sequence). Trimming took 4 bases from V and 2 from J, leaving 12 bases between them. In DNA, the CDR3 is TGTGCCAGTAGTACTGCCGGTGGTCGCAATCAGCCCCAGCATTTT. It codes for CASSTAGGRNQPQHF.

This clone was observed a few times. The chain has TRBV24-1 and TRBJ2-2, with 11 bases lining up with TRBD2. J gave up 6 bases and V 3 bases, and 11 bases lay outside the gene matches. The CDR3 spans 18 residues. CDR1 KGHDR and CDR2 SFDVKD come from the germline V gene. The chain's CDR3 is CATSDHPGLAALPGELFF. The CDR3 region has the DNA TGTGCCACCAGTGATCATCCGGGACTAGCGGCCCTCCCCGGGGAGCTGTTTTTT.

The rearrangement joins TRBV7-8 to TRBJ1-3, with 7 bases that match TRBD1. The CDR3 is 14 amino acids. The germline V gene encodes CDR1 SGHVS and CDR2 FQNEAQ. J gave up 0 bases and V 5 bases, and 1 base lay outside the gene matches. The CDR3 protein is CASSHRGSGNTIYF. DNA for the CDR3: TGTGCCAGCAGCCACAGGGGCTCTGGAAACACCATATATTTT.

J is TRBJ2-5 and V is TRBV7-9, with 10 bases fitting TRBD2. This CDR3 is built from 14 residues. Germline V gene data show CDR1 as SEHNR and CDR2 as FQNEAQ (reference sequence). Trimming removed 5 bases from V and 4 bases from J; junction bases left unmatched: 4. Written as DNA, the CDR3 is TGTGCCAGCAGCCCTAGCGGGGGAGTAGAGACCCAGTACTTC. Protein product: CASSPSGGVETQYF. Together with reference TRBV7-9 and TRBJ2-5, the CDR3 gives the full variable domain: DTGVSQNPRHKITKRGQNVTFRCDPISEHNRLYWYRQTLGQGPEFLTYFQNEAQLEKSRLLSDRFSAERPKGSFSTLEIQRTEQGDSAMYLCASSPSGGVETQYFGPGTRLLVL.

The chain uses TRBV11-3 and TRBJ2-5; 16 bases map to TRBD2. The V and J ends lost 3 bases and 4 bases, in that order; junction bases with no gene match: 5. Germline lookup yields CDR1 SGHNT and CDR2 YENEEA. CDR3 length: 17 residues. The CDR3 here is CASSLGTSGRARETQYF. Written as DNA, the CDR3 is TGTGCCAGCAGCTTGGGGACTAGCGGGAGGGCCCGAGAGACCCAGTACTTC.

The chain combines TRBV6-5 with TRBJ1-1; D is ambiguous. The CDR3 consists of 14 residues. Germline loops: CDR1 MNHEY, CDR2 SVGAGI. V gave up 2 bases and J gave up 10 bases, with 17 bases separating them. CDR3 nucleotide sequence: TGTGCCAGCAGTTACGGGCGGGGAGAGGGCACAGCTTTCTTT. It yields the protein CASSYGRGEGTAFF.

V is TRBV29-1 and J is TRBJ1-6, with 9 bases lining up with TRBD1. The CDR3 is 14 residues long. The V and J ends lost 5 bases and 7 bases, in that order; junction bases with no gene match: 6. CDR1 is SQVTM and CDR2 is ANQGSEA in the germline V gene. The CDR3 spells CSVKQGATNSPLHF. The DNA of the CDR3 is TGCAGCGTTAAACAGGGGGCTACGAATTCACCCCTCCACTTT.

The J gene is TRBJ1-2, the V gene TRBV6-5, with D unclear. The length of the CDR3 is 11 residues. Germline assignment: CDR1 MNHEY and CDR2 SVGAGI. Trimming shortened V by 5 bases and J by 5 bases, and 6 bases separated the two germline ends. DNA for the CDR3: TGTGCCAGCAGTCCCTTTTATGGCTACACCTTC. It translates to CASSPFYGYTF.

The V gene is TRBV10-3, the J gene TRBJ1-1; 7 nucleotides agree with TRBD1. Trimming took 6 bases from V and 2 from J; bases not matched to a gene: 9. The germline gives CDR1 ENHRY, CDR2 SYGVKD. This CDR3 has 15 residues. CDR3 residues: CAIRVRQGHNTEAFF. DNA for the CDR3: TGTGCCATCAGGGTACGACAGGGACACAACACTGAAGCTTTCTTT.

This sequence joins TRBV6-6 and TRBJ1-2, with 8 bases that match TRBD1. The CDR3 totals 16 residues. In germline, CDR1 is MNHNY, CDR2 SVGAGI (reference sequence). J was trimmed by 3 bases and V by 7 bases; bases with no gene match: 13. Written as DNA, the CDR3 is TGTGCCAGCACCAAGGACAGGGTCGCCGGCGACTATGGCTACACCTTC. The encoded protein is CASTKDRVAGDYGYTF.

The chain is built from TRBV25-1 and TRBJ2-5; 11 nucleotides agree with TRBD2. The ends lost 4 bases at V and 4 bases at J; junction bases unmatched: 5. The CDR3 has 15 amino acids. Germline-derived CDR1 and CDR2 are MGHDK and SYGVNS. The CDR3 DNA is TGTGCCAGCAGTGCCCCCCTAGCGGGGGGAGAGACCCAGTACTTC. Translated, it gives CASSAPLAGGETQYF.

This sequence joins TRBV6-5 and TRBJ1-2; a possible D gene is TRBD1 (5 bases). Trimming took off 5 bases at V and 8 bases at J, with 18 bases between the two ends. The length of the CDR3 is 14 residues. In germline, CDR1 is MNHEY, CDR2 SVGAGI. Here the CDR3 reads CASSKAQGEGGYTF. The DNA of the CDR3 is TGTGCCAGCAGTAAGGCTCAAGGGGAAGGGGGCTACACCTTC.

The chain carries TRBV28 and TRBJ2-3, with TRBD2 matching 9 bases. V was clipped by 1 base and J by 2 bases; unmatched bases: 7. The CDR3 has 17 amino acids. In germline, CDR1 is MDHEN, CDR2 SYDVKM. The CDR3 is CASSLFGLAGNTDTQYF. The DNA of the CDR3 is TGTGCCAGCAGTTTATTCGGCCTAGCGGGAAACACAGATACGCAGTATTTT.

V gene TRBV6-5 combines with J gene TRBJ2-1; 12 bases are shared with TRBD2. CDR1 MNHEY and CDR2 SVGAGI come from the germline V gene. V trimming: 6 bases; J trimming: 8 bases; junction bases outside the gene matches: 8. CDR3 length: 15 residues. The CDR3 DNA reads TGTGCCAGCAGATCCCTAGCGGGAGGGCACTATGAGCAGTTCTTC. It yields the protein CASRSLAGGHYEQFF.

The chain uses TRBV10-3 and TRBJ2-1, with TRBD2 identical over 9 bases. Germline CDR1 ENHRY, CDR2 SYGVKD. The CDR3 extends over 14 amino acids. V lost 11 bases and J lost 6; bases outside the gene matches: 11. CDR3 protein: CAVQGSGGPNEQFF. The CDR3 DNA reads as TGTGCCGTTCAGGGCAGCGGGGGGCCCAATGAGCAGTTCTTC.

A word on this clone: Other DNA sequences in the same sample also yield this CDR3. This chain connects TRBV5-1 to TRBJ1-1, with D possibly TRBD1 on 6 matching bases. The CDR3 length is 14 residues. V lost 2 bases to trimming and J lost 0 bases, with 8 bases between them. Germline assignment: CDR1 SGHRS and CDR2 YFSETQ. CDR3: CASSLQGMNTEAFF. The DNA for the CDR3 is TGCGCCAGCAGCTTACAGGGCATGAACACTGAAGCTTTCTTT.

V gene TRBV15 combines with J gene TRBJ1-6; D is unresolved. The CDR3 consists of 14 residues. V was cut by 5 bases and J by 6 bases, with 11 bases left in between. Germline CDR1 is LNHNV and CDR2 is YYDKDF (reference sequence). The CDR3 DNA reads as TGTGCCACCAGCTGGCGACCGGGTAATTCACCCCTCCACTTT. The encoded protein is CATSWRPGNSPLHF. The entire variable domain, with the rest obtained from reference TRBV15 and TRBJ1-6, is as follows: DAMVIQNPRYQVTQFGKPVTLSCSQTLNHNVMYWYQQKSSQAPKLLFHYYDKDFNNEADTPDNFQSRRPNTSFCFLDIRSPGLGDTAMYLCATSWRPGNSPLHFGNGTRLTVT.

CDR3 residues: CASSEAGGYGYTF. CDR3 DNA: TGTGCCAGCAGTGAGGCAGGGGGCTATGGCTACACCTTC. The V gene is TRBV6-1, the J gene TRBJ1-2, with 7 bases that match TRBD1. The CDR3 is 13 residues long. Germline V lookup: CDR1 MNHNS, CDR2 SASEGT. V dropped 3 bases and J dropped 4; count of bases not matched to a gene: 2.

The rearrangement links TRBV29-1 to TRBJ2-1, with D possibly TRBD1 on 5 matching bases. The germline CDR1 and CDR2 sequences are SQVTM and ANQGSEA. The CDR3 extends over 13 amino acids. V shed 6 bases and J shed 6 bases, with 15 bases lying between them. CDR3 loop: CSVAKGQGNEQFF. The CDR3 region has the DNA TGCAGCGTGGCTAAGGGTCAGGGCAATGAGCAGTTCTTC.

Of note for this clone: A read error may produce the germline difference seen at one junction end. The V gene is TRBV9, the J gene TRBJ2-7; D may be TRBD2 (6 bases). The CDR3 runs to 15 residues. The V gene's germline CDR1 is SGDLS and CDR2 YYNGEE. The CDR3 bases are TGTGCCAGCAGCGCCGGGGCGGGACTTTCCTCCGAGCAGTACTTC. Protein sequence: CASSAGAGLSSEQYF.

V is TRBV6-5 and J is TRBJ1-2, with D tentatively TRBD1 (5 bases). The germline V gene encodes CDR1 MNHEY and CDR2 SVGAGI. The CDR3 is 12 amino acids. V was trimmed by 8 bases and J by 12 bases, leaving 19 bases between them. In DNA form, the CDR3 reads TGTGCCAGCCAGGATTCGTGGGGGGGAGACACCTTC. This translates into CASQDSWGGDTF.

This clone was seen ten or more times. The gene calls are TRBV6-2 or TRBV6-3 and TRBJ2-6, with 8 nucleotides matching TRBD2. V lost 2 bases, J lost 0 bases, and 9 bases stayed unmatched. This CDR3 has 19 residues. The germline V gene encodes CDR1 MNHEY and CDR2 SVGEGT. Here the CDR3 DNA reads TGTGCCAGCAGTTACAGTCGCGGGGGGACATACTCTGGGGCCAACGTCCTGACTTTC. Encoded protein: CASSYSRGGTYSGANVLTF.